These 13 T cell receptor beta chains came from one sample sequenced in a study of T-cell reconstitution after alpha-beta-depleted transplantation in children. As it was prepared, the TCRbeta library received unique molecular identifiers. MiXCR, run by TCRdb on the PCR reads, gives a single entry per CDR3 protein. The sample has about 180,000 distinct CDR3 sequences; 11% are singletons. This material consisted of PBMCs, taken before TCRalphabeta/CD19-depleted stem cell transplant. The receptors here all came from a boy between 2 and 10 years old with acute myeloid leukemia, due to receive a stem cell transplant.

This clonotype was seen many times. The chain combines TRBV7-9 with TRBJ2-1, with TRBD1 matching over 9 bases. With 1 base clipped from V and 14 bases from J, the junction kept 3 bases outside the gene matches. CDR1 and CDR2 (germline): SEHNR, FQNEAQ (reference sequence). The CDR3 covers 12 residues. Here the CDR3 reads CASSLGGQGKFF. CDR3 DNA: TGTGCCAGCAGCTTAGGAGGACAGGGGAAGTTCTTC.

This clonotype was observed at least ten times. This sequence joins TRBV6-1 and TRBJ1-4; perhaps TRBD1 as D (5 bases). CDR1 and CDR2 from the germline V gene are MNHNS and SASEGT. Trimming shortened V by 7 bases and J by 10 bases, and 16 bases separated the two germline ends. The length of the CDR3 is 13 residues. This CDR3 reads CASKPSLGGKLFF. CDR3 DNA: TGTGCCAGCAAACCCTCTCTGGGGGGAAAACTGTTTTTT.

This clonotype has ten or more counts. The chain joins TRBV9 to TRBJ1-6, with D hard to call. This CDR3 has 18 amino acids. V gave up 0 bases and J gave up 0 bases, with 13 bases separating them. Germline values: CDR1 SGDLS, CDR2 YYNGEE. In DNA form, the CDR3 reads TGTGCCAGCAGCGTAGACGGACTTCAGAGCTCCTATAATTCACCCCTCCACTTT. This gives the protein CASSVDGLQSSYNSPLHF.

In its sample, this clonotype was seen many times. CDR3 amino acids: CASSLEVLYEQYF. The CDR3 DNA sequence: TGTGCCAGCAGTTTGGAAGTTCTCTACGAGCAGTACTTC. This chain connects TRBV12-3 or TRBV12-4 to TRBJ2-7, with D unclear. This CDR3 spans 13 amino acids. Trimming removed 3 bases from V and 3 bases from J, with 9 bases in between.

As for this clonotype: A read error may explain this, as a much larger clone is one base away. The rearrangement joins TRBV7-9 to TRBJ2-7; 9 bases fit TRBD1. Germline V gives CDR1 SEHNR, CDR2 FQNEAQ (reference sequence). CDR3 size: 13 residues. The V segment lost 1 base and the J segment 5 bases; nucleotides outside the gene matches: 0. In DNA, the CDR3 is TGTGCCAGCAGCTTAGGACAGGGGGACGAGCAGTACTTC. Protein product: CASSLGQGDEQYF.

At least ten counts were recorded for this clonotype. V usage is TRBV7-6 and J usage is TRBJ1-1; D not certain. Germline assignment: CDR1 SGHVS and CDR2 FNYEAQ. The CDR3 is made up of 14 amino acids. V dropped 1 base and J dropped 6 bases, with 12 bases sitting between them. The CDR3: CASSLVSTSSEAFF. The DNA of the CDR3 is TGTGCCAGCAGCTTAGTCAGTACCTCCTCTGAAGCTTTCTTT.

The J gene is TRBJ2-2, the V gene TRBV7-3; 8 bases align to TRBD2. Trimming at V came to 5 bases and at J to 0 bases, leaving 5 bases not matched to a gene. Germline V gene data show CDR1 as SGHTA and CDR2 as FQGTGA. The CDR3 spans 16 residues. The CDR3 is CASSPRGGANTGELFF. The CDR3 coding sequence is TGTGCCAGCAGCCCACGGGGGGGTGCGAACACCGGGGAGCTGTTTTTT.

This clonotype was counted ten times or more. This chain joins TRBV20-1 and TRBJ2-3; possible D gene TRBD2, 5 bases. V lost 6 bases and J 1 base, leaving 8 bases between the germline ends. The CDR3 loop spans 12 amino acids. Germline CDR1 DFQATT, CDR2 SNEGSKA (reference sequence). The CDR3 sequence is CSAGGGTDTQYF. The CDR3 nucleotides read TGCAGTGCAGGAGGAGGCACAGATACGCAGTATTTT.

This clonotype has ten or more counts. The genes are TRBV5-1 and TRBJ1-1; 11 nucleotides agree with TRBD1. The CDR3 runs to 16 residues. Per the germline V gene, CDR1 is SGHRS and CDR2 is YFSETQ. Trimming at V came to 0 bases and at J to 3 bases, leaving 4 bases not matched to a gene. For the CDR3, the DNA is TGCGCCAGCAGCTTGGAAGGGACAGGGGGTCACACTGAAGCTTTCTTT. Amino acids: CASSLEGTGGHTEAFF.

There are many counts of this clonotype. The V call is TRBV7-9, the J call TRBJ1-6, with TRBD1 matching over 9 bases. CDR3 size: 15 residues. V lost 5 bases and J lost 9; bases outside the gene matches: 8. Germline V lookup: CDR1 SEHNR, CDR2 FQNEAQ (reference sequence). This CDR3 reads CASSPTGQGTSPLHF. The CDR3 DNA reads as TGTGCCAGCAGCCCCACTGGACAGGGGACTTCACCCCTCCACTTT.

This clonotype was picked up many times. The chain links TRBV7-9 to TRBJ2-3; TRBD2 agrees at 12 bases. CDR1 SEHNR and CDR2 FQNEAQ come from the germline V gene (reference sequence). The CDR3 has 15 amino acids. V shed 5 bases, J shed 3 bases, and the junction held 3 bases outside the gene matches. The CDR3 here is CASSQGLAGTDTQYF. The CDR3 nucleotides are TGTGCCAGCAGCCAGGGACTAGCGGGTACAGATACGCAGTATTTT.

This clonotype was detected a few times. CDR3 DNA sequence: TGCGCCAGCAGCTTCGTTGGAGACTATGGCTACACCTTC. It encodes CASSFVGDYGYTF. V and J are TRBV5-1 and TRBJ1-2; D unclear. Trimming took 2 bases from V and 3 from J, leaving 8 bases between them. The CDR3 extends over 13 amino acids. Germline loops: CDR1 SGHRS, CDR2 YFSETQ.

The table lists this clonotype with many counts. The chain joins TRBV12-3 or TRBV12-4 to TRBJ2-3; the match to TRBD1 covers 8 bases. This CDR3 comprises 14 residues. Trimming cost V 4 bases and J 3 bases; bases outside gene matches: 3. The CDR3 DNA is TGTGCCAGCAGTTCCCGGACAGGGACAGATACGCAGTATTTT. It encodes CASSSRTGTDTQYF.